This T cell receptor (beta chain) originates from a study of cytomegalovirus exposure and HLA in healthy donors. Overall study results and limits: Reports credit the classifier with highly specific, highly sensitive diagnosis of cytomegalovirus status. The authors later linked a missense DCLRE1C variant to TCR beta V- and J-gene trimming.

The PCR contained 60 Vbeta and 13 Jbeta primers. Repertoires were generated with immunoSEQ multiplex PCR, while TCRdb's copy carries only in-frame clones and drops some. The repertoire holds tens of thousands of clones, roughly 80% seen once, with approximately 21% in the top ten. Turning to this clone: The antigen remains undetermined.

Sequencing was carried out using PBMCs. This clonotype was sampled from a woman in her 30s in good health and CMV-seropositive.

CDR3 sequence reads: CASSLLAGGSHGYTF. The CDR3 DNA is TGTGCCAGCAGTTTACTGGCGGGGGGGAGCCATGGCTACACCTTC. The J gene is TRBJ1-2, the V gene TRBV28; maybe TRBD1 (5 bases). CDR1 is MDHEN, CDR2 SYDVKM, per germline. This CDR3 is built from 15 residues. Trimming shortened V by 2 bases and J by 6 bases, and 16 bases separated the two germline ends.